The sequence of this T cell receptor (beta chain) was determined in a study of neurological immune-mediated disorders. Findings and caveats of the study: On phylogenetic grouping, the repertoires of 18 of 34 multiple sclerosis patients fell within one related-CDR3 cluster, constituting a possible signature.

This clonotype has ten or more counts. The target antigen is unknown. TCRdb re-called the 5' RACE reads through MiXCR, storing one row per CDR3 protein. Seen here are about 120,000 distinct CDR3 sequences, around 3% observed once, and the top ten hold over 1%. Unsorted libraries were prepared from 2 million PBMCs that had been stored at -80 C. Germline V gene data show CDR1 as SQVTM and CDR2 as ANQGSEA. The CDR3 contains 11 residues. Trimming took 3 bases from V and 11 from J, leaving 11 bases between them. This TCR was sampled from a woman aged 25 to 39 with multiple sclerosis. This chain joins TRBV29-1 and TRBJ1-5; possible D gene TRBD1, 5 bases. Sequences were obtained from PBMCs. The CDR3: CSVDGGESQHF. The CDR3 nucleotides are TGCAGCGTTGATGGAGGGGAGTCCCAGCATTTT. The full variable domain, with the rest looked up from reference TRBV29-1 and TRBJ1-5, is SAVISQKPSRDICQRGTSLTIQCQVDSQVTMMFWYRQQPGQSLTLIATANQGSEATYESGFVIDKFPISRPNLTFSTLTVSNMSPEDSSIYLCSVDGGESQHFGDGTRLSIL.